The following is a T cell receptor (beta chain) sequence with its context. Its antigen is unknown. Here immunoSEQ multiplex PCR was the method, and the copy in TCRdb shows in-frame clones only, minus some. Among 25,000 to 35,000 clones listed, around nine tenths were seen once. CDR1 MDHEN and CDR2 SYDVKM come from the germline V gene. The CDR3 is made up of 11 amino acids. This sample stems from a study of T cells after posttransplantation cyclophosphamide. Findings and caveats of the study: Later post-transplant blood repertoires were often dominated by donor CD8+ memory clones. Recipient CMV seropositivity and CMV reactivation strongly tracked TRB clonality. TRB overlap between skin or GI tissue T cells and blood was limited.

The V call is TRBV28, the J call TRBJ2-5; D unclear. The J call may be incorrect, as the DNA end agrees better with TRBJ2-7. The sequence was collected from a woman aged 40 to 50 with a blood cancer, CMV-positive, and with a related stem cell donor. Sequencing was carried out using PBMCs. In nucleotides, the CDR3 is TGTGCCAGCAGTTTTTCCTACGAGCAGTACTTC. It specifies CASSFSYEQYF.